The 11 T cell receptor beta chains below come from one sample, sequenced in a study of identifying expanded T cells in peripheral blood. Sequencing was performed with immunoSEQ multiplex PCR; in TCRdb, only in-frame clones are kept and a portion is missing. Altogether some 75,000 clones are present, roughly 90% being singletons, with the ten largest covering roughly 3.5%. The sequenced sample was blood. These receptors were collected from a person aged 18-70 years in good health.

The chain joins TRBV4-1 to TRBJ2-4; 7 nucleotides line up with TRBD1. Germline CDR1 MGHRA, CDR2 YSYEKL. The CDR3 totals 12 residues. The V and J ends lost 2 bases and 12 bases, in that order; junction bases with no gene match: 4. CDR3 loop: CASSQPSGGQYF. CDR3 sequence (DNA): TGCGCCAGCAGCCAACCCTCAGGGGGTCAGTACTTC.

V gene TRBV6-5 combines with J gene TRBJ1-1; D is perhaps TRBD1 (5 bases). This CDR3 comprises 14 residues. Trimming stripped 5 bases from V and 7 bases from J, with 17 bases between. The V gene's germline CDR1 is MNHEY and CDR2 SVGAGI. As DNA, the CDR3 is TGTGCCAGCAGTCCACCGATGGGACGGAATGAAGCTTTCTTT. The encoded protein is CASSPPMGRNEAFF.

The rearrangement uses TRBV18 and TRBJ1-1; D perhaps matches TRBD1 (5 bases). The CDR3 is 16 residues long. Looked up from germline, CDR1 is KGHSH and CDR2 is LQKENI. The V end was cut by 5 bases, the J end by 1 base, with 17 bases between. Here the CDR3 reads CASSTGVGVTNTEAFF. As DNA, the CDR3 is TGTGCCAGCTCAACGGGGGTGGGCGTGACGAACACTGAAGCTTTCTTT.

The CDR3 protein is CAWSGERDREAYNEQFF. The CDR3, as DNA: TGTGCCTGGAGCGGTGAAAGAGACAGGGAGGCCTACAATGAGCAGTTCTTC. The chain links TRBV30 to TRBJ2-1, with a weak D call TRBD1 (7 bases). CDR1 is GTSNPN, CDR2 SVGIG, per germline (reference sequence). The CDR3 runs 17 residues. V lost 3 bases and J 2 bases, leaving 20 bases between the germline ends.

This chain connects TRBV7-9 to TRBJ1-2; TRBD1 is a possible D gene (5 bases). Germline V gene sequence: CDR1 SEHNR, CDR2 FQNEAQ (reference sequence). CDR3 size: 14 residues. Trimming took 2 bases from V and 4 from J, leaving 11 bases between them. Here the CDR3 reads CASSLPPGLYGYTF. The CDR3 region has the DNA TGTGCCAGCAGCTTACCCCCGGGGCTCTATGGCTACACCTTC.

The rearrangement links TRBV28 to TRBJ1-1; TRBD1 agrees at 8 bases. This CDR3 has 14 residues. J was trimmed by 5 bases and V by 5 bases; bases with no gene match: 7. Germline V gene sequence: CDR1 MDHEN, CDR2 SYDVKM. The CDR3 DNA reads as TGTGCCAGCAGTCCCGCAGGGGGCTTTACTGAAGCTTTCTTT. This translates into CASSPAGGFTEAFF.

The rearrangement joins TRBV28 to TRBJ2-1; 9 bases fit TRBD2. CDR3 size: 15 residues. Trimming cost V 2 bases and J 6 bases; bases outside gene matches: 5. From germline, CDR1 is MDHEN and CDR2 SYDVKM. As DNA, the CDR3 is TGTGCCAGCAGTTTAAGGCTAGCGGGGCCCAATGAGCAGTTCTTC. Protein product: CASSLRLAGPNEQFF.

V is TRBV6-1 and J is TRBJ2-3; either TRBD1 or TRBD2 may supply D (5 bases each). With 8 bases removed from V and 6 bases from J, the gap between germline ends came to 21 bases. Germline V lookup: CDR1 MNHNS, CDR2 SASEGT. CDR3 length: 15 residues. In DNA form, the CDR3 reads TGTGCCAGCTCGGGGCTAGCCAATACCGGGGATACGCAGTATTTT. It is translated as CASSGLANTGDTQYF.

As to this clone: Other DNA sequences from this sample encode an identical CDR3 as well. The V gene is TRBV5-6, the J gene TRBJ1-2; D not resolved. Per germline, CDR1 SGHDT and CDR2 YYEEEE. This CDR3 spans 11 amino acids. The V gene lost 2 bases and the J gene lost 4 bases, with 3 bases spanning the gap. CDR3 DNA sequence: TGTGCCAGCAGCTTAGGCTATGGCTACACCTTC. Encoded protein: CASSLGYGYTF. The full variable domain, with the rest looked up from reference TRBV5-6 and TRBJ1-2, is DAGVTQSPTHLIKTRGQQVTLRCSPKSGHDTVSWYQQALGQGPQFIFQYYEEEERQRGNFPDRFSGHQFPNYSSELNVNALLLGDSALYLCASSLGYGYTFGSGTRLTVV.

The chain is built from TRBV7-9 and TRBJ2-1; the D is unclear. The CDR3 is made up of 11 amino acids. The germline V gene encodes CDR1 SEHNR and CDR2 FQNEAQ (reference sequence). V was shortened by 5 bases and J by 4 bases, with 3 bases between the two germline ends. This chain's CDR3 is CASSRYNEQFF. In DNA, the CDR3 is TGTGCCAGCAGCCGTTACAATGAGCAGTTCTTC.

This clone came up a few times. The CDR3 spells CASSSAGTTPLGQYF. The DNA for the CDR3 is TGTGCCAGCAGCTCTGCCGGGACTACACCCCTGGGCCAGTACTTC. The chain combines TRBV13 with TRBJ2-7; 7 bases map to TRBD2. CDR1 PRHDT and CDR2 FYEKMQ come from the germline V gene (reference sequence). The length of the CDR3 is 15 residues. V trimming: 4 bases; J trimming: 10 bases; junction bases outside the gene matches: 16. The entire variable domain, with the rest obtained from reference TRBV13 and TRBJ2-7, is as follows: AAGVIQSPRHLIKEKRETATLKCYPIPRHDTVYWYQQGPGQDPQFLISFYEKMQSDKGSIPDRFSAQQFSDYHSELNMSSLELGDSALYFCASSSAGTTPLGQYFGPGTRLTVT.